This T cell receptor beta chain was found in a study of CD8 T cells in ankylosing spondylitis. Overall study findings and caveats: In ankylosing spondylitis patients, matched synovial fluid reportedly showed significant enrichment of disease-linked clones. Characteristic of ankylosing spondylitis blood, it appeared, was a TCR beta motif comprising several highly homologous variants.

The ends were cut back, 5 bases at V and 7 bases at J, with 17 bases in the middle. Germline V CDR1 and CDR2: SSHAT, FNYEAQ (reference sequence). The CDR3 runs to 15 residues. TCRdb fed the 5' RACE reads into MiXCR, producing one record per CDR3 protein. This table has roughly 470,000 distinct CDR3 sequences, more than 25% appearing once. In this sample, this clonotype turned up a few times. The antigen is undetermined. The chain combines TRBV7-7 with TRBJ2-2; weak D call: TRBD2 (6 bases). The material sequenced was blood, either unsorted or a sorted T cell fraction (not recorded which). The receptor was isolated from a male donor with ankylosing spondylitis. The CDR3 here is CASSPASVVGGELFF. The CDR3 nucleotides read TGTGCCAGCAGCCCAGCTAGCGTTGTAGGCGGGGAGCTGTTTTTT.